This T cell receptor beta chain originates from a study of blood T cell repertoires in COVID-19. Looked up from germline, CDR1 is LGHNA and CDR2 is YNFKEQ. This CDR3 spans 18 amino acids. V lost 0 bases to trimming and J lost 2 bases; unmatched junction nucleotides: 9. All enrollees were about 18 to 100 years old and from 20 to 25 US areas. In the authors' methods: Researchers report that nucleated cell counts were estimated from reference gene primer amplification. The method was immunoSEQ multiplex PCR; TCRdb's version includes in-frame clones alone and lacks a portion of them. D and trimming come from the DNA, and the V and J calls and clone size come from that table. The profile shows some 390,000 clones, 75% to 90% of them singletons.

This rearrangement joins TRBV4-2 to TRBJ1-4; 7 positions match TRBD1. This clonotype was sampled from a man aged 25-45 years who had recovered from COVID-19. The material sequenced was PBMCs or T cells enriched from blood (not recorded which). CDR3 coding DNA: TGTGCCAGCAGCCAAGAACGCTTCGCAGGGGGGACTAATGAAAAACTGTTTTTT. It codes for CASSQERFAGGTNEKLFF.